This TCR beta chain was sequenced during a study of CD8 T cells in ankylosing spondylitis. Quantitative 5'-RACE with molecular barcodes produced the TCR beta libraries. MiXCR was run by TCRdb on the 5' RACE reads, yielding one entry per CDR3 protein. The sample carries 200,000 to 300,000 distinct CDR3 sequences, about 30% recorded once. As to this clonotype: Antigen unknown.

Study outcomes and limitations: Significantly higher representation of disease-linked clones was reported for matched ankylosing spondylitis synovial fluid. Past studies reported some motif variants in reactive arthritis synovial fluid and blood.

The ends were cut back, 1 base at V and 4 bases at J, with 13 bases in the middle. Germline CDR1 is DFQATT and CDR2 is SNEGSKA (reference sequence). The CDR3 has 14 residues. The V call is TRBV20-1, the J call TRBJ1-2, with D perhaps TRBD1 (5 bases). The material sequenced was blood, either unsorted or a sorted T cell fraction (not recorded which). This TCR was sampled from a male donor with ankylosing spondylitis or in good health (not recorded which). CDR3 DNA sequence: TGCAGTGCTAGAGGTGGGGCAGCGTTCTATGGCTACACCTTC. Its protein is CSARGGAAFYGYTF.